The clone carrying this TCR beta chain has just a few counts. The data originate from a study of blood T cell repertoires in COVID-19. In the study overall: Sample material is recorded as cDNA or gDNA derived from T cells, B-cell-depleted T cells, or PBMCs.

Germline V CDR1 and CDR2: PRHDT, FYEKMQ (reference sequence). The CDR3 length is 14 residues. V lost 8 bases and J lost 9; bases outside the gene matches: 9. This table comes from immunoSEQ multiplex PCR, and its TCRdb copy is limited to in-frame clones, with some not included. The sample holds roughly 76,000 clones, roughly 90% seen once. The specimen sequenced was peripheral blood. The chain combines TRBV13 with TRBJ2-1; TRBD1 matches at 11 bases. The clonotype was recovered from a middle-aged man with acute or convalescent COVID-19. The CDR3 protein is CASEGDRGLGEQFF. The DNA of the CDR3 is TGTGCCAGCGAAGGGGACAGGGGGTTGGGTGAGCAGTTCTTC.